A single sample is the source of the 30 T cell receptor beta chains below, sequenced in a study of blood T cell repertoires in COVID-19. Method: immunoSEQ multiplex PCR; TCRdb's copy keeps in-frame clones and lacks some. Of about 90,000 clones listed, approximately 86% are singletons. The specimen was peripheral blood. These receptors originate from a man at least 80 years old with active or convalescent COVID-19.

This clone was observed a few times. The V gene is TRBV7-2, the J gene TRBJ2-3, with 10 bases lining up with TRBD2. V trimming: 5 bases; J trimming: 5 bases; junction bases outside the gene matches: 4. The CDR3 runs 14 residues. Germline CDR1 is SGHTA and CDR2 is FQGNSA. CDR3 residues: CASSNSGRGDTQYF. CDR3 sequence (DNA): TGTGCCAGCAGCAACAGCGGGAGGGGAGATACGCAGTATTTT.

The chain carries TRBV2 and TRBJ1-5; D is undetermined. Germline lookup yields CDR1 SNHLY and CDR2 FYNNEI. Trimming removed 4 bases at V and 0 bases at J, with 7 bases between. The CDR3 extends over 14 amino acids. CDR3 nucleotides: TGTGCCAGCAGTGGGTACGGTAGCAATCAGCCCCAGCATTTT. It yields the protein CASSGYGSNQPQHF. The whole variable domain, remainder taken from reference TRBV2 and TRBJ1-5, is EPEVTQTPSHQVTQMGQEVILRCVPISNHLYFYWYRQILGQKVEFLVSFYNNEISEKSEIFDDQFSVERPDGSNFTLKIRSTKLEDSAMYFCASSGYGSNQPQHFGDGTRLSIL.

The rearrangement links TRBV10-1 to TRBJ2-5, with D uncertain. Per the germline V gene, CDR1 is WNHNN and CDR2 is SYGVQD (reference sequence). Deletions cut 8 bases from V and 5 bases from J, with 15 bases between. The CDR3 loop spans 13 amino acids. CDR3 sequence reads: CASGPSGLETQYF. The CDR3 nucleotides read TGCGCCAGCGGTCCTAGTGGATTGGAGACCCAGTACTTC.

The chain links TRBV2 to TRBJ1-1; 9 bases map to TRBD1. The CDR3 covers 15 residues. The V gene's germline CDR1 is SNHLY and CDR2 FYNNEI. After removal of 2 bases from V and 4 bases from J, the junction contained 5 bases not matched to a gene. CDR3 sequence (DNA): TGTGCCAGCAGTGAATTAGGGACAGGGCTCACTGAAGCTTTCTTT. Protein: CASSELGTGLTEAFF. Complete variable domain (other parts from reference TRBV2 and TRBJ1-1): EPEVTQTPSHQVTQMGQEVILRCVPISNHLYFYWYRQILGQKVEFLVSFYNNEISEKSEIFDDQFSVERPDGSNFTLKIRSTKLEDSAMYFCASSELGTGLTEAFFGQGTRLTVV.

The chain uses TRBV6-4 and TRBJ1-1; D is unclear. The V and J ends lost 6 bases and 0 bases respectively, with 11 bases between them. Germline V gene sequence: CDR1 MRHNA, CDR2 SNTAGT. The CDR3 loop spans 14 amino acids. CDR3 coding DNA: TGTGCCAGCAGGAAACAGAGCATGAACACTGAAGCTTTCTTT. Translated: CASRKQSMNTEAFF.

The chain links TRBV5-1 to TRBJ1-1, with TRBD1 identical over 8 bases. V lost 3 bases and J lost 11; bases outside the gene matches: 12. Germline CDR1 is SGHRS and CDR2 is YFSETQ. This CDR3 contains 14 residues. The CDR3 protein is CASSSQPGTGGAFF. DNA of the CDR3: TGCGCCAGCAGCTCCCAACCCGGGACAGGTGGCGCTTTCTTT.

V is TRBV4-3 and J is TRBJ1-2, with a weak D call TRBD1 (5 bases). From germline, CDR1 is LGHNA and CDR2 YSLEER. The V gene lost 0 bases and the J gene lost 7 bases, with 9 bases spanning the gap. The CDR3 extends over 13 amino acids. The CDR3 reads CASSQDLGVGYTF. Here the CDR3 DNA reads TGCGCCAGCAGCCAAGATTTAGGGGTTGGCTACACCTTC.

The chain is built from TRBV19 and TRBJ1-1; TRBD1 is a possible D gene (5 bases). Germline V gene lookup returns CDR1 LNHDA and CDR2 SQIVND (reference sequence). This CDR3 spans 14 amino acids. V lost 3 bases, J lost 5 bases, and 13 bases lay in between. The CDR3 protein is CASSILQGWTEAFF. CDR3 nucleotide sequence: TGTGCCAGTAGTATTCTCCAGGGATGGACTGAAGCTTTCTTT.

The chain combines TRBV25-1 with TRBJ2-7, with 7 bases identical to TRBD1. CDR3 length: 15 residues. Germline assignment: CDR1 MGHDK and CDR2 SYGVNS. V shed 8 bases and J 4 bases; nucleotides not matched to a gene: 14. CDR3 protein: CASRSDRAIEYEQYF. As DNA, the CDR3 is TGTGCCAGCCGGTCAGACAGGGCCATTGAGTACGAGCAGTACTTC.

This chain joins TRBV7-3 and TRBJ2-1; no reliable D call. The CDR3 runs to 15 residues. Trimming shortened V by 2 bases and J by 6 bases, and 14 bases separated the two germline ends. Per germline, CDR1 SGHTA and CDR2 FQGTGA. The CDR3 DNA follows: TGTGCCAGCAGCTTAGTGGCGGAAACTCTCAATGAGCAGTTCTTC. As protein: CASSLVAETLNEQFF. The complete variable domain, with remaining parts taken from reference TRBV7-3 and TRBJ2-1, reads GAGVSQTPSNKVTEKGKYVELRCDPISGHTALYWYRQSLGQGPEFLIYFQGTGAADDSGLPNDRFFAVRPEGSVSTLKIQRTERGDSAVYLCASSLVAETLNEQFFGPGTRLTVL.

This chain links TRBV27 with TRBJ2-7; the match to TRBD1 covers 8 bases. Germline assignment: CDR1 MNHEY and CDR2 SMNVEV (reference sequence). Unmatched junction bases numbered 5, after V lost 5 bases and J lost 2 bases. This CDR3 is built from 14 residues. The CDR3 region has the DNA TGTGCCAGCAGTGTGGACAGGGAAACCTACGAGCAGTACTTC. It is translated as CASSVDRETYEQYF.

This clone appeared a few times. CDR3 sequence reads: CASSLGDRVLTF. The CDR3 DNA reads TGTGCCAGCAGCTTAGGGGACAGGGTTTTGACCTTC. This chain uses TRBV7-8 with TRBJ1-2, with 9 bases lining up with TRBD1. Unmatched junction bases numbered 5, after V lost 1 base and J lost 14 bases. Germline assignment: CDR1 SGHVS and CDR2 FQNEAQ. The CDR3 totals 12 residues.

The rearrangement joins TRBV25-1 to TRBJ2-7; D is ambiguous. The CDR3 totals 12 residues. Per the germline V gene, CDR1 is MGHDK and CDR2 is SYGVNS. Trimming took 4 bases from V and 0 from J, leaving 4 bases between them. Written as DNA, the CDR3 is TGTGCCAGCAGTGGGAGCTCCTACGAGCAGTACTTC. It specifies CASSGSSYEQYF.

The chain recombines TRBV5-1 with TRBJ2-7; 8 nucleotides match TRBD2. This CDR3 contains 16 residues. CDR1 and CDR2 from the germline V gene are SGHRS and YFSETQ. Trimming took 0 bases from V and 2 from J; bases not matched to a gene: 7. The DNA of the CDR3 is TGCGCCAGCAGCTTGGGGACTAGCCCGAACGCCTACGAGCAGTACTTC. It specifies CASSLGTSPNAYEQYF.

This clone was seen more than once but under ten times. The chain joins TRBV2 to TRBJ2-5, with D maybe TRBD1 (6 bases). Deletions cut 1 base from V and 4 bases from J, with 13 bases between. This CDR3 has 15 residues. CDR1 and CDR2 from the germline V gene are SNHLY and FYNNEI. This CDR3 is CASSEGTGRRETQYF. As DNA, the CDR3 is TGTGCCAGCAGTGAAGGCACAGGGAGACGAGAGACCCAGTACTTC. Combining the CDR3 with reference TRBV2 and TRBJ2-5 gives the whole variable domain EPEVTQTPSHQVTQMGQEVILRCVPISNHLYFYWYRQILGQKVEFLVSFYNNEISEKSEIFDDQFSVERPDGSNFTLKIRSTKLEDSAMYFCASSEGTGRRETQYFGPGTRLLVL.

This sequence joins TRBV4-1 and TRBJ2-7; 9 bases are shared with TRBD1. Germline V CDR1 and CDR2: MGHRA, YSYEKL. With 1 base clipped from V and 2 bases from J, the junction kept 9 bases outside the gene matches. This CDR3 has 17 residues. The CDR3 DNA is TGCGCCAGCAGCCAAGGGCGGTATCGGGACAGGGCCTACGAGCAGTACTTC. This codes for CASSQGRYRDRAYEQYF.

The gene calls are TRBV5-1 and TRBJ1-1; D is unclear. This CDR3 spans 14 amino acids. Germline CDR1 reads SGHRS; CDR2 reads YFSETQ. The ends were cut back, 0 bases at V and 0 bases at J, with 6 bases in the middle. The CDR3 sequence is CASSLDGMNTEAFF. CDR3 in DNA: TGCGCCAGCAGCTTGGACGGGATGAACACTGAAGCTTTCTTT.

The chain joins TRBV9 to TRBJ1-6; TRBD1 matches at 7 bases. CDR1 and CDR2 (germline): SGDLS, YYNGEE. This CDR3 spans 15 amino acids. J gave up 9 bases and V 0 bases, and 6 bases lay outside the gene matches. The CDR3 region has the DNA TGTGCCAGCAGCGTAGGCCGGCAGGGGGGTTCACCCCTCCACTTT. Its protein product is CASSVGRQGGSPLHF.

The V gene is TRBV11-2, the J gene TRBJ2-3; weak D call: TRBD1 (6 bases). In germline, CDR1 is SGHAT, CDR2 FQNNGV. The CDR3 length is 14 residues. Trimming removed 5 bases from V and 2 bases from J, with 11 bases in between. The DNA of the CDR3 is TGTGCCAGCAGCCTCGACAGGTTCACAGATACGCAGTATTTT. Amino acids: CASSLDRFTDTQYF.

This chain connects TRBV7-2 to TRBJ2-1, with TRBD2 identical over 9 bases. Germline V gene sequence: CDR1 SGHTA, CDR2 FQGNSA. V was clipped by 5 bases and J by 3 bases; unmatched bases: 8. This CDR3 spans 16 amino acids. This chain's CDR3 is CASSLLTSGHYNEQFF. As DNA, the CDR3 is TGTGCCAGCAGCCTCCTGACTAGCGGTCACTACAATGAGCAGTTCTTC.

The chain carries TRBV7-2 and TRBJ1-3; 8 nucleotides match TRBD1. V shed 5 bases and J 2 bases; nucleotides not matched to a gene: 2. Germline assignment: CDR1 SGHTA and CDR2 FQGNSA. The length of the CDR3 is 14 residues. CDR3 loop: CASSETGAGNTIYF. The DNA for the CDR3 is TGTGCCAGCAGCGAGACAGGGGCTGGAAACACCATATATTTT.

This clone has a handful of counts. This chain connects TRBV5-1 to TRBJ1-2; D gene unclear. Trimming removed 0 bases at V and 1 base at J, with 10 bases between. Germline values: CDR1 SGHRS, CDR2 YFSETQ. The CDR3 totals 15 residues. CDR3 in DNA: TGCGCCAGCAGCTTGGCAGTCACCTTTAACTATGGCTACACCTTC. It encodes CASSLAVTFNYGYTF.

The V gene is TRBV18, the J gene TRBJ2-2; D may be TRBD2 (5 bases). Germline lookup yields CDR1 KGHSH and CDR2 LQKENI. Trimming took 3 bases from V and 6 from J, leaving 14 bases between them. The CDR3 sequence is 15 residues long. As DNA, the CDR3 is TGTGCCAGCTCACCGGACTTTTCGAGGGCCGGGGAGCTGTTTTTT. Translation: CASSPDFSRAGELFF.

The gene calls are TRBV27 and TRBJ2-5; 11 bases line up with TRBD2. The germline gives CDR1 MNHEY, CDR2 SMNVEV (reference sequence). With V trimmed by 6 bases and J by 1 base, 1 base remained unmatched. CDR3 length: 14 amino acids. The CDR3 protein is CASRGLAAQETQYF. In DNA form, the CDR3 reads TGTGCCAGCAGGGGACTAGCGGCCCAAGAGACCCAGTACTTC.

This clone was found once. The chain is built from TRBV2 and TRBJ1-1; no clear D gene. Trimming removed 8 bases from V and 7 bases from J, with 14 bases in between. CDR1 is SNHLY, CDR2 FYNNEI, per germline. There are 12 residues in the CDR3. The DNA for the CDR3 is TGTGCCAGCGCCCAGGCGGGCGTTGAAGCTTTCTTT. Translation: CASAQAGVEAFF.

The chain carries TRBV7-3 and TRBJ1-1; D is unresolved. V dropped 2 bases and J dropped 8 bases, with 9 bases sitting between them. The CDR3 totals 12 residues. The germline CDR1 and CDR2 sequences are SGHTA and FQGTGA. This CDR3 reads CASSLSGREAFF. CDR3 nucleotides: TGTGCCAGCAGCTTATCGGGGAGGGAAGCTTTCTTT. Drawing the rest from reference TRBV7-3 and TRBJ1-1, the complete variable domain is GAGVSQTPSNKVTEKGKYVELRCDPISGHTALYWYRQSLGQGPEFLIYFQGTGAADDSGLPNDRFFAVRPEGSVSTLKIQRTERGDSAVYLCASSLSGREAFFGQGTRLTVV.

V usage is TRBV7-9 and J usage is TRBJ2-6, with D possibly TRBD1 on 5 matching bases. Germline V lookup: CDR1 SEHNR, CDR2 FQNEAQ (reference sequence). The CDR3 has 17 amino acids. The germline V and J ends were trimmed by 4 bases and 0 bases, with 13 bases remaining between them. The CDR3 DNA sequence: TGTGCCAGCAGCTCTACAGGACGGGCCTCTGGGGCCAACGTCCTGACTTTC. Translating it yields CASSSTGRASGANVLTF.

This clone was found a few times. Here the CDR3 DNA reads TGTGCCAGCAGCCTCGACAGGGACTCCTACGAGCAGTACTTC. Its protein product is CASSLDRDSYEQYF. This rearrangement joins TRBV11-3 to TRBJ2-7; 7 bases agree with TRBD1. The germline V gene encodes CDR1 SGHNT and CDR2 YENEEA. V lost 5 bases to trimming and J lost 0 bases; unmatched junction nucleotides: 4. The CDR3 runs to 14 residues.

This rearrangement joins TRBV29-1 to TRBJ2-5, with a possible D match to TRBD2 (5 bases). The CDR3 loop spans 13 amino acids. Germline V lookup: CDR1 SQVTM, CDR2 ANQGSEA. The ends were cut back, 1 base at V and 4 bases at J, with 10 bases in the middle. CDR3 DNA: TGCAGCGTTGAAGTAGGGCGGGTAGAGACCCAGTACTTC. Encoded protein: CSVEVGRVETQYF.

The rearrangement joins TRBV7-9 to TRBJ1-2; D perhaps matches TRBD1 (6 bases). CDR3 size: 13 residues. V shed 5 bases and J shed 2 bases, with 9 bases lying between them. In germline, CDR1 is SEHNR, CDR2 FQNEAQ (reference sequence). CDR3 loop: CASSRQENYGYTF. The CDR3 DNA follows: TGTGCCAGCAGCCGACAGGAAAACTATGGCTACACCTTC. Looking up the rest from reference TRBV7-9 and TRBJ1-2 gives the full variable domain: DTGVSQNPRHKITKRGQNVTFRCDPISEHNRLYWYRQTLGQGPEFLTYFQNEAQLEKSRLLSDRFSAERPKGSFSTLEIQRTEQGDSAMYLCASSRQENYGYTFGSGTRLTVV.